The clone carrying this TCR beta chain appeared many times. Its cognate antigen is unknown. This specimen belongs to a study of Graves' ophthalmopathy and Graves' hyperthyroidism. The study, taken as a whole, reports: Appearing in blood as well were most expanded thyroid clonotypes above 0.001 frequency.

Germline CDR1 is SGHRS and CDR2 is YFSETQ. V lost 4 bases and J 7 bases, leaving 17 bases between the germline ends. The CDR3 totals 15 residues. As the starting material, approximately 10 ml of fresh peripheral blood yielded the PBMCs. RNA transcripts served as template for amplifying TCR beta CDR3 sequences. The library came from an HTBI-primed first-round RT-PCR and a second-round multiplex PCR. TCRdb recomputed calls from the multiplex PCR reads with MiXCR, one row per CDR3 protein. Here the sample spans 350,000 to 450,000 distinct CDR3 sequences, 20% to 25% being singletons. The TCR comes from a woman in her late teens or twenties with stable Graves' hyperthyroidism. The genes are TRBV5-1 and TRBJ1-4; D call uncertain. The sequencing sample was made of peripheral blood. CDR3 sequence reads: CASSLASRAGEKLFF. The CDR3 region has the DNA TGCGCCAGCAGCCTGGCTTCACGGGCTGGTGAAAAACTGTTTTTT.